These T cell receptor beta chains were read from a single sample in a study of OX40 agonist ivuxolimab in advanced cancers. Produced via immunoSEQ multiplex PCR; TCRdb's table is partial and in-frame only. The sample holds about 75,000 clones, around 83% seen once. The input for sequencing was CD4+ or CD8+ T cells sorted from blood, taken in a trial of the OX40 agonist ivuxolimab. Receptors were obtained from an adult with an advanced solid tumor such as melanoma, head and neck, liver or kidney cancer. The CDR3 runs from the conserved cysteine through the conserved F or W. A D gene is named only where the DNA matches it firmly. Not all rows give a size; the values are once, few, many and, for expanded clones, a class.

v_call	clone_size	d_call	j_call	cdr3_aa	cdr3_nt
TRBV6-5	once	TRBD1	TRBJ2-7	CASSPRRGRYEQYF	TGTGCCAGCAGTCCGCGCAGGGGGCGGTACGAGCAGTACTTC
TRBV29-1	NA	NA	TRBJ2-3	CSVRRVTDTQYF	TGCAGCGTTCGGCGGGTAACAGATACGCAGTATTTT
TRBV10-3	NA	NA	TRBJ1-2	CAISDGSLYGYTF	TGTGCCATCAGTGATGGGTCGCTCTATGGCTACACCTTC
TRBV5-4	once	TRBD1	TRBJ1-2	CASSPTGTGSYGYTF	TGTGCCAGCAGCCCCACCGGGACAGGGTCGTATGGCTACACCTTC
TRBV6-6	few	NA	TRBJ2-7	CASSYRESGEQYF	TGTGCCAGCAGTTACAGGGAGTCGGGGGAGCAGTACTTC
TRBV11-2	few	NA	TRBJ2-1	CASSFRGTYNEQFF	TGTGCCAGCAGCTTTCGGGGGACCTACAATGAGCAGTTCTTC
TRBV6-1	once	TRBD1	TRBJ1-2	CASSEGGGGQGGDGYTF	TGTGCCAGCAGTGAAGGTGGGGGGGGACAGGGCGGCGATGGCTACACCTTC
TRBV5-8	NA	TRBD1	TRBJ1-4	CASRPTGPNEKLFF	TGCGCCAGCAGGCCGACAGGGCCTAATGAAAAACTGTTTTTT
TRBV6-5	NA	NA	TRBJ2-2	CASSSSHISTGELFF	TGTGCCAGCAGTTCCTCTCATATAAGCACCGGGGAGCTGTTTTTT
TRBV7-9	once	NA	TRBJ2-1	CASSLDGTYNEQFF	TGTGCCAGCAGCTTAGATGGGACGTACAATGAGCAGTTCTTC
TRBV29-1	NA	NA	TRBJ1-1	CSVLTGTGTEAFF	TGCAGCGTCTTAACAGGGACGGGCACTGAAGCTTTCTTT
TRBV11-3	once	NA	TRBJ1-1	CASSLTGNTEAFF	TGTGCCAGCAGCCTGACAGGGAACACTGAAGCTTTCTTT
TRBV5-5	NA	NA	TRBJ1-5	CASSLGSNQPQHF	TGTGCCAGCAGCTTGGGTAGCAATCAGCCCCAGCATTTT
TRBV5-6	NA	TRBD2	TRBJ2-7	CASSTLALEQYF	TGTGCCAGCAGCACACTAGCGCTCGAGCAGTACTTC
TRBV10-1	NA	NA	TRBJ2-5	CASSDRMETQYF	TGCGCCAGCAGTGATAGGATGGAGACCCAGTACTTC
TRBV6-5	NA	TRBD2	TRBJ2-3	CASSSGAGEGTDTQYF	TGTGCCAGCAGTTCCGGGGCGGGAGAGGGCACAGATACGCAGTATTTT
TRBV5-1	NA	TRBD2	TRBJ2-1	CASSLVGVAGRDEQFF	TGCGCCAGCAGCTTGGTTGGGGTAGCGGGGCGGGATGAGCAGTTCTTC
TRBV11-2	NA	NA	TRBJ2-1	CASSRRRNNEQFF	TGTGCCAGCAGCCGTCGTCGAAACAATGAGCAGTTCTTC
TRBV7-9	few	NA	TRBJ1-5	CASSSDRSYQPQHF	TGTGCCAGCAGCTCTGACAGATCATATCAGCCCCAGCATTTT
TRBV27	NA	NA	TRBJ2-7	CASSFVGRPYEQYF	TGTGCCAGCAGTTTCGTCGGCAGGCCCTACGAGCAGTACTTC
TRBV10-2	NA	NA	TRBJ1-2	CASSELELSYTF	TGCGCCAGCAGTGAGCTGGAATTGAGCTACACCTTC
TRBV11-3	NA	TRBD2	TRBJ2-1	CASSSGGLAAYNEQFF	TGTGCCAGCAGCTCCGGGGGACTAGCGGCCTACAATGAGCAGTTCTTC
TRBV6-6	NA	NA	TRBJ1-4	CASRLAGDGEKLFF	TGTGCCAGCAGACTCGCAGGGGATGGGGAAAAACTGTTTTTT
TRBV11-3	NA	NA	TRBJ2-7	CASSSSSSYEQYF	TGTGCCAGCAGCTCTTCCTCTTCCTACGAGCAGTACTTC
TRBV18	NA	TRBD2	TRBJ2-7	CASSPSGGSYEQYF	TGTGCCAGCTCACCATCGGGGGGGAGTTACGAGCAGTACTTC
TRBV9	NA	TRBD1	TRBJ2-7	CASSVEQGALYEQYF	TGTGCCAGCAGCGTAGAACAGGGGGCGTTATACGAGCAGTACTTC
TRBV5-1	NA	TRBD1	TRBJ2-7	CASSLEGGQRRYEQYF	TGCGCCAGCAGCTTGGAAGGGGGACAGAGAAGATACGAGCAGTACTTC
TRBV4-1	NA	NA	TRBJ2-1	CASSQRGGSYNEQFF	TGCGCCAGCAGCCAACGAGGGGGATCCTACAATGAGCAGTTCTTC
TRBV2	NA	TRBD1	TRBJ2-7	CASSRAPGGTYEQYF	TGTGCCAGCAGCAGGGCTCCAGGGGGCACCTACGAGCAGTACTTC
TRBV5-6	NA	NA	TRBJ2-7	CASSFAGQNYEQYF	TGTGCCAGCAGCTTTGCCGGACAGAACTACGAGCAGTACTTC
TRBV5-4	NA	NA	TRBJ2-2	CASSLGGPTGELFF	TGTGCCAGCAGCTTGGGGGGCCCGACCGGGGAGCTGTTTTTT
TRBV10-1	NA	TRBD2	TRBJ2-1	CASSLAGGLNEQFF	TGCGCCAGCAGTCTAGCGGGGGGACTCAATGAGCAGTTCTTC
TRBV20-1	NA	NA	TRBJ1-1	CSTKLNTEAFF	TGCAGTACCAAGTTGAACACTGAAGCTTTCTTT
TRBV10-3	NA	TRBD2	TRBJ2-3	CAISSGNNVADTQYF	TGTGCCATCAGTAGCGGGAACAACGTTGCAGATACGCAGTATTTT
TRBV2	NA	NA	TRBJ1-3	CASSEGQLSGNTIYF	TGTGCCAGCAGTGAAGGACAGCTCTCTGGAAACACCATATATTTT
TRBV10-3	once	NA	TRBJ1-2	CAISDPGAFNYGYTF	TGTGCCATCAGTGACCCCGGGGCCTTTAACTATGGCTACACCTTC
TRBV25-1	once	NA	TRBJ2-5	CASRSGAVETQYF	TGTGCCAGCAGATCAGGAGCTGTGGAGACCCAGTACTTC
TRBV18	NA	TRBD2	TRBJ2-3	CASSPPFSSGMSDTQYF	TGTGCCAGCTCACCACCATTCTCTAGCGGGATGTCAGATACGCAGTATTTT
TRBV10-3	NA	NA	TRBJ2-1	CAISESPGGEQFF	TGTGCCATCAGTGAGTCGCCGGGCGGTGAGCAGTTCTTC
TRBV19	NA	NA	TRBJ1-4	CASSIGSLGEKLFF	TGTGCCAGTAGTATCGGCAGTCTTGGTGAAAAACTGTTTTTT
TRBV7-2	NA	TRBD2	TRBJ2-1	CASSLTSGTSGYEQFF	TGTGCCAGCAGCTTAACATCCGGGACTAGCGGGTATGAGCAGTTCTTC
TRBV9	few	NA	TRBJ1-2	CASSVARGLGGYTF	TGTGCCAGCAGCGTAGCTCGGGGTTTGGGGGGCTACACCTTC
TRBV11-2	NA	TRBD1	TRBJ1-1	CASSLTGVNTEAFF	TGTGCCAGCAGCTTGACAGGGGTGAACACTGAAGCTTTCTTT
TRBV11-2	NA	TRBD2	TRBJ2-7	CASSLAGRSGEQYF	TGTGCCAGCAGCCTAGCGGGACGGTCGGGCGAGCAGTACTTC
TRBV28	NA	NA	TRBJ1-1	CASSLLRDTEAFF	TGTGCCAGCAGTTTGTTGAGGGACACTGAAGCTTTCTTT
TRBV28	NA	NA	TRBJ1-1	CASSFGFIAEAFF	TGTGCCAGCAGTTTCGGCTTCATAGCTGAAGCTTTCTTT
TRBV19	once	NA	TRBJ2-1	CASRTRGSYNEQFF	TGTGCCAGTAGAACGAGGGGATCCTACAATGAGCAGTTCTTC
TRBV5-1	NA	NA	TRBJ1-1	CASSPGANTEAFF	TGCGCCAGCAGTCCGGGCGCGAACACTGAAGCTTTCTTT
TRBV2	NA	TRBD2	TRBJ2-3	CASRAAGVSTDTQYF	TGTGCCAGCAGAGCAGCGGGAGTTAGCACAGATACGCAGTATTTT
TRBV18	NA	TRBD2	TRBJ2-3	CASSQTSGSSTDTQYF	TGTGCCAGCTCGCAAACTAGCGGGTCTAGCACAGATACGCAGTATTTT
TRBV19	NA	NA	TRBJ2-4	CASSPSIWAGYQYF	TGTGCCAGTAGTCCCTCAATCTGGGCGGGCTACCAGTACTTC
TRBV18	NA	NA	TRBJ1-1	CASSPQGSSTEAFF	TGTGCCAGCTCACCCCAGGGTTCGAGCACTGAAGCTTTCTTT
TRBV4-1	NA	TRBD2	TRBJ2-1	CASSHDPGLAGGNEQFF	TGCGCCAGCAGCCACGATCCGGGACTAGCGGGAGGTAATGAGCAGTTCTTC
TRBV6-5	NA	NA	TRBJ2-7	CASSYGRENSYEQYF	TGTGCCAGCAGTTACGGCCGGGAGAACTCCTACGAGCAGTACTTC
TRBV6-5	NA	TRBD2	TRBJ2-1	CASSPLAGDYNEQFF	TGTGCCAGCAGTCCGCTAGCGGGAGATTACAATGAGCAGTTCTTC
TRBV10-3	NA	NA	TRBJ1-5	CAISESGDQPQHF	TGTGCCATCAGTGAGTCTGGGGATCAGCCCCAGCATTTT
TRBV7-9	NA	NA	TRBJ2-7	CASSLAGFEQYF	TGTGCCAGCAGCTTAGCGGGGTTCGAGCAGTACTTC
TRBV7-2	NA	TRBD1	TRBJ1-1	CASSPWTGSTEAFF	TGTGCCAGCAGCCCCTGGACAGGGTCCACTGAAGCTTTCTTT
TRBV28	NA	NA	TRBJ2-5	CASSLEAVETQYF	TGTGCCAGCAGCCTGGAGGCGGTAGAGACCCAGTACTTC